This TCR beta chain was profiled in a study of T-cell reconstitution after alpha-beta-depleted transplantation in children. Study results and limitations: When one year had passed after transplant, most T-cell counts and diversity came from newly produced T cells. Surviving recipient T cells and thymic progenitors underlay high day-60 TCRbeta diversity in some patients. Reported findings indicate that, about two months after transplant, alpha-beta T cells came from several hundred expanded clones, which were derived from non-depleted graft cells.

The CDR3 length is 13 residues. Germline CDR1 and CDR2: SQVTM and ANQGSEA. Deletions cut 3 bases from V and 7 bases from J, with 13 bases between. As to this clonotype: Its antigen is currently unknown.

Construction of the TCRbeta library involved unique molecular identifiers. MiXCR, applied by TCRdb to the PCR reads, yields one record per CDR3 protein. The sample holds under 250,000 distinct CDR3 sequences, roughly a quarter seen once. The origin of this receptor is a female patient aged 2-15 years who had a stem cell transplant for congenital amegakaryocytic thrombocytopenia, so the T cells may come from the graft donor. The material was PBMCs, mostly from graft donor cells, obtained 360 days after TCRalphabeta/CD19-depleted stem cell transplant. The chain employs TRBV29-1 and TRBJ2-1, with D unresolved. Here the CDR3 DNA reads TGCAGCGTTGAGGTTGGAGTAATGAATGAGCAGTTCTTC. As protein: CSVEVGVMNEQFF.